What follows is one T cell receptor beta chain and its context. Its antigen is currently unknown. There are 14 residues in the CDR3. V lost 3 bases, J lost 7 bases, and 12 bases lay in between. Germline V gene sequence: CDR1 SNHLY, CDR2 FYNNEI. This entry belongs to a study of OX40 agonist ivuxolimab in advanced cancers. About the study: Partial responses occurred in three patients (one hepatocellular carcinoma, two cutaneous melanoma).

Notes on the study in general: Part of the nonresponder group also had normalized T-cell clonal expansion that was low.

Profiled with immunoSEQ multiplex PCR; TCRdb holds only in-frame clones, not every one. Here the sample spans about 26,000 clones, around 90% being singletons. This rearrangement joins TRBV2 to TRBJ2-2, with D possibly called TRBD1 or TRBD2 (5 bases each). Specimen: CD4+ or CD8+ T cells sorted from blood, collected in a trial of the OX40 agonist ivuxolimab. This clonotype was sampled from an adult with an advanced solid tumor such as melanoma, head and neck, liver or kidney cancer. In nucleotides, the CDR3 is TGTGCCAGCAGTGAGGGACCGGGAATCGGGGAGCTGTTTTTT. Amino acids: CASSEGPGIGELFF.